One and the same sample provided the 29 T cell receptor beta chains below, sequenced in a study of a mutant IDH1 vaccine in newly diagnosed glioma. These TCRs' antigens remain unknown. Profiling relied on immunoSEQ multiplex PCR, and the TCRdb table lists in-frame clones only, not all of them. The sample has more than 20,000 clones; 79% are singletons. As to time point: week 11, during vaccination. The content of each vaccine dose was 300 ug of mutant IDH1 20-mer peptide, and topical imiquimod accompanied it. The input for sequencing was PBMCs, taken from a glioma patient whose treatment included an IDH1 peptide vaccine. The receptors originated from a man aged 35 to 55 with glioma.

This chain connects TRBV19 to TRBJ2-1; 14 bases line up with TRBD2. V dropped 5 bases and J dropped 4; count of bases not matched to a gene: 10. CDR1 and CDR2 (germline): LNHDA, SQIVND (reference sequence). The CDR3 is made up of 18 amino acids. The CDR3 bases are TGTGCCAGTAGTGCCGGGACTAGCGGGAGTGGGGCATACAATGAGCAGTTCTTC. It specifies CASSAGTSGSGAYNEQFF.

The chain uses TRBV9 and TRBJ2-3, with D perhaps matching TRBD2 (6 bases). Per germline, CDR1 SGDLS and CDR2 YYNGEE. V dropped 0 bases and J dropped 0 bases, with 8 bases sitting between them. This CDR3 has 15 residues. The CDR3, as DNA: TGTGCCAGCAGCGTAGAGGCGGGAAGCACAGATACGCAGTATTTT. Amino acid sequence: CASSVEAGSTDTQYF.

This chain connects TRBV16 to TRBJ1-3; D unresolved. Germline-derived CDR1 and CDR2 are KGHSY and FQNENV. This CDR3 is 15 amino acids long. V was pared by 4 bases and J by 0 bases, with 10 bases between. CDR3 nucleotides: TGTGCCAGCAGCCCCCAGACACTCTCTGGAAACACCATATATTTT. Translating gives CASSPQTLSGNTIYF. Looking up the rest from reference TRBV16 and TRBJ1-3 gives the full variable domain: GEEVAQTPKHLVRGEGQKAKLYCAPIKGHSYVFWYQQVLKNEFKFLISFQNENVFDETGMPKERFSAKCLPNSPCSLEIQATKLEDSAVYFCASSPQTLSGNTIYFGEGSWLTVV.

The chain is built from TRBV6-5 and TRBJ2-5; 8 bases match TRBD1. This CDR3 comprises 14 residues. The V gene end was trimmed by 7 bases and the J gene end by 5 bases; junction bases not matched to a gene: 9. The germline gives CDR1 MNHEY, CDR2 SVGAGI. In DNA form, the CDR3 reads TGTGCCAGCACCATGGACAGGGCCCGGGAGACCCAGTACTTC. This gives the protein CASTMDRARETQYF.

This clone has only a few counts. The chain combines TRBV7-2 with TRBJ1-2, with 8 positions matching TRBD1. Germline V gene sequence: CDR1 SGHTA, CDR2 FQGNSA. V was pared by 5 bases and J by 3 bases, with 2 bases of the junction left unmatched. The CDR3 loop spans 13 amino acids. The CDR3 loop reads CASSPGGDYGYTF. The CDR3 coding sequence is TGTGCCAGCAGCCCAGGGGGCGACTATGGCTACACCTTC.

This chain connects TRBV4-1 to TRBJ2-7, with D hard to call. The CDR3 has 15 residues. V dropped 0 bases and J dropped 5 bases, with 14 bases sitting between them. Germline values: CDR1 MGHRA, CDR2 YSYEKL. The DNA of the CDR3 is TGCGCCAGCAGCCAAGATTTCGGATTTTTTGACGAGCAGTACTTC. This gives the protein CASSQDFGFFDEQYF.

The V call is TRBV27, the J call TRBJ1-5; D gene ambiguous. CDR1 and CDR2 (germline): MNHEY, SMNVEV (reference sequence). Trimming left V 8 bases short and J 0 bases short, with 2 bases between. CDR3 length: 11 amino acids. The DNA for the CDR3 is TGTGCCAGCGGTAGCAATCAGCCCCAGCATTTT. This sequence encodes CASGSNQPQHF.

The V and J genes are TRBV11-3 and TRBJ2-3; 13 bases match TRBD2. Germline-derived CDR1 and CDR2 are SGHNT and YENEEA. This CDR3 is built from 16 residues. Unmatched junction bases numbered 4, after V lost 5 bases and J lost 2 bases. The CDR3 DNA follows: TGTGCCAGCAGCCATGGGACTAGCGGGACCACAGATACGCAGTATTTT. Its protein is CASSHGTSGTTDTQYF.

CDR3 loop: CASSYDRNQPQHF. The CDR3 coding sequence is TGTGCCAGCAGTTACGACCGGAATCAGCCCCAGCATTTT. The chain employs TRBV6-5 and TRBJ1-5; no definite D call. V lost 2 bases and J 4 bases, leaving 6 bases between the germline ends. The CDR3 extends over 13 amino acids. From germline, CDR1 is MNHEY and CDR2 SVGAGI.

This clone was seen a few times. The chain couples TRBV6-6 to TRBJ1-5; no clear D gene. With 7 bases removed from V and 4 bases from J, the gap between germline ends came to 11 bases. In germline, CDR1 is MNHNY, CDR2 SVGAGI (reference sequence). The length of the CDR3 is 13 residues. The CDR3 nucleotides are TGTGCCAGCATGAAGGCAGCTAATCAGCCCCAGCATTTT. Encoded protein: CASMKAANQPQHF.

This sequence joins TRBV10-3 and TRBJ2-3; D is unclear. Between the trimmed V and J ends, which lost 6 bases and 0 bases, there was a span of 10 bases. The CDR3 loop spans 14 amino acids. Germline CDR1 is ENHRY and CDR2 is SYGVKD. The CDR3 sequence is CAIRRDTSTDTQYF. DNA for the CDR3: TGTGCCATCAGGCGAGACACCAGCACAGATACGCAGTATTTT.

The rearrangement links TRBV15 to TRBJ2-5, with TRBD2 identical over 7 bases. CDR1 and CDR2 (germline): LNHNV, YYDKDF (reference sequence). CDR3 length: 16 amino acids. V dropped 0 bases and J dropped 5; count of bases not matched to a gene: 9. Here the CDR3 reads CATSRDLASGWETQYF. DNA for the CDR3: TGTGCCACCAGCAGAGATTTGGCTAGCGGATGGGAGACCCAGTACTTC. Together with reference TRBV15 and TRBJ2-5, the CDR3 gives the full variable domain: DAMVIQNPRYQVTQFGKPVTLSCSQTLNHNVMYWYQQKSSQAPKLLFHYYDKDFNNEADTPDNFQSRRPNTSFCFLDIRSPGLGDTAMYLCATSRDLASGWETQYFGPGTRLLVL.

The chain has TRBV7-9 and TRBJ2-7; D may correspond to TRBD1 or TRBD2 (5 bases each). CDR1 is SEHNR and CDR2 is FQNEAQ in the germline V gene (reference sequence). V dropped 3 bases and J dropped 3 bases, with 12 bases sitting between them. CDR3 length: 14 amino acids. CDR3 region: CASSLGTGIYEQYF. The CDR3, as DNA: TGTGCCAGCAGCTTGGGGACGGGAATCTACGAGCAGTACTTC.

The J gene is TRBJ1-5, the V gene TRBV2; the D gene is possibly TRBD1 (5 bases). Looked up from germline, CDR1 is SNHLY and CDR2 is FYNNEI. V lost 0 bases to trimming and J lost 2 bases, with 11 bases between them. CDR3 length: 16 amino acids. CDR3 region: CASSEAGRVGNQPQHF. The CDR3 bases are TGTGCCAGCAGTGAAGCAGGCAGGGTCGGCAATCAGCCCCAGCATTTT.

The V call is TRBV7-2, the J call TRBJ2-2; perhaps TRBD2 as D (6 bases). The V gene's germline CDR1 is SGHTA and CDR2 FQGNSA. This CDR3 contains 17 residues. Deletions cut 4 bases from V and 6 bases from J, with 21 bases between. The CDR3, as DNA: TGTGCCAGCAGCTCCTGGGGGGAGTTTACTGGTGCCGGGGAGCTGTTTTTT. Its protein product is CASSSWGEFTGAGELFF. The complete variable domain, with remaining parts taken from reference TRBV7-2 and TRBJ2-2, reads GAGVSQSPSNKVTEKGKDVELRCDPISGHTALYWYRQSLGQGLEFLIYFQGNSAPDKSGLPSDRFSAERTGGSVSTLTIQRTQQEDSAVYLCASSSWGEFTGAGELFFGEGSRLTVL.

This clone was counted only a few times. The J gene is TRBJ1-1, the V gene TRBV5-1, with 11 nucleotides matching TRBD1. The germline V gene has CDR1 SGHRS and CDR2 YFSETQ. The CDR3 sequence is 15 residues long. Losses at the gene ends were 3 bases for V and 3 bases for J; bases not matched to a gene: 4. CDR3 nucleotide sequence: TGCGCCAGCAGCTGGACAGGGGGCAGCGACACTGAAGCTTTCTTT. Its protein product is CASSWTGGSDTEAFF.

Only one count was recorded for this clone. The CDR3 nucleotides are TGTGCCATCAGCGGAGACCAGCGGGCAGTCATTTACAATGAGCAGTTCTTC. As protein: CAISGDQRAVIYNEQFF. The V call is TRBV10-3, the J call TRBJ2-1, with a possible D match to TRBD2 (6 bases). V was clipped by 6 bases and J by 4 bases, with 22 bases between them. CDR1 is ENHRY and CDR2 is SYGVKD in the germline V gene. The CDR3 is made up of 17 amino acids.

The chain uses TRBV6-4 and TRBJ1-2, with 7 bases identical to TRBD1. The germline V gene encodes CDR1 MRHNA and CDR2 SNTAGT. There are 14 residues in the CDR3. V was clipped by 1 base and J by 2 bases; unmatched bases: 1. In nucleotides, the CDR3 is TGTGCCAGCAGTGACTTGACAGGGAACTATGGCTACACCTTC. Encoded protein: CASSDLTGNYGYTF.

This chain uses TRBV14 with TRBJ2-3, with 15 bases that match TRBD2. The V and J ends lost 5 bases and 4 bases, in that order; junction bases with no gene match: 4. Germline CDR1 reads SGHDN; CDR2 reads FVKESK. This CDR3 has 16 amino acids. The CDR3 loop is CASSAWTSGRADTQYF. The DNA for the CDR3 is TGTGCCAGCAGCGCCTGGACTAGCGGGAGGGCAGATACGCAGTATTTT.

The V call is TRBV19, the J call TRBJ2-7; D is uncertain. The germline V gene has CDR1 LNHDA and CDR2 SQIVND (reference sequence). The V gene lost 10 bases and the J gene lost 5 bases, with 18 bases spanning the gap. CDR3 length: 13 amino acids. This CDR3 reads CATSMRRNHEQYF. In DNA form, the CDR3 reads TGTGCCACTTCGATGAGGAGAAACCACGAGCAGTACTTC.

The chain combines TRBV6-5 with TRBJ1-2; 8 nucleotides align to TRBD1. The CDR3 contains 15 residues. V shed 4 bases and J 7 bases; nucleotides not matched to a gene: 11. Germline loops: CDR1 MNHEY, CDR2 SVGAGI. CDR3 loop: CASSFSRGRWSGYTF. The CDR3 nucleotides read TGTGCCAGCAGTTTTTCCAGGGGGCGCTGGAGTGGCTACACCTTC.

The rearrangement uses TRBV11-3 and TRBJ2-1; D ambiguous. The ends were cut back, 8 bases at V and 6 bases at J, with 14 bases in the middle. The CDR3 contains 13 residues. CDR1 SGHNT and CDR2 YENEEA come from the germline V gene. CDR3 protein: CASSQFGSNEQFF. CDR3 in DNA: TGTGCCAGCTCCCAATTCGGTAGCAATGAGCAGTTCTTC.

The chain recombines TRBV5-8 with TRBJ2-5; unclear D gene. V gave up 4 bases and J gave up 1 base, with 14 bases separating them. Germline CDR1 and CDR2: SGHTS and YDEGEE. CDR3 length: 15 residues. CDR3 in amino acids: CASSRKKWTQETQYF. Written as DNA, the CDR3 is TGTGCCAGCAGCCGGAAAAAGTGGACCCAAGAGACCCAGTACTTC.

The chain has TRBV4-3 and TRBJ2-3, with 11 nucleotides matching TRBD2. Germline assignment: CDR1 LGHNA and CDR2 YSLEER. The CDR3 sequence is 18 residues long. With 4 bases clipped from V and 9 bases from J, the junction kept 18 bases outside the gene matches. The CDR3 coding sequence is TGCGCCAGCAGCCCTGACCTAGCGGGAGGATTGGAGGGGGGGACGCAGTATTTT. Translating it yields CASSPDLAGGLEGGTQYF.

This chain connects TRBV11-3 to TRBJ2-3; possibly TRBD1 for D (5 bases). CDR3 size: 17 residues. Trimming removed 1 base from V and 5 bases from J, with 19 bases in between. Germline CDR1 and CDR2: SGHNT and YENEEA. The CDR3 nucleotides read TGTGCCAGCAGCTTAGCCTTGGGCAGGGTGTTGGTAGATACGCAGTATTTT. This codes for CASSLALGRVLVDTQYF.

The gene calls are TRBV4-1 and TRBJ2-5, with D possibly being TRBD2 (6 bases). The CDR3 is 17 amino acids. V was cut by 0 bases and J by 3 bases, with 17 bases left in between. Looked up from germline, CDR1 is MGHRA and CDR2 is YSYEKL. In nucleotides, the CDR3 is TGCGCCAGCAGCCAAGATCCGAGCAGCGGGCCGGAAGAGACCCAGTACTTC. Translated: CASSQDPSSGPEETQYF.

The chain joins TRBV28 to TRBJ2-7; D is undetermined. This CDR3 has 13 residues. V was cut by 5 bases and J by 7 bases, with 15 bases left in between. Germline values: CDR1 MDHEN, CDR2 SYDVKM. Here the CDR3 DNA reads TGTGCCAGCAGTCCTGGACCTCTGAGGGAGCAGTACGTC. Its translation: CASSPGPLREQYV.

This clone was found once. The J gene is TRBJ2-3, the V gene TRBV5-3; 7 bases map to TRBD1. TRBV5-3 is an ORF, with its function uncertain. This CDR3 is built from 16 residues. The trim removed 1 base at V and 3 bases at J, leaving 8 bases unmatched. The CDR3 reads CARSLLRGRWTDTQYF. The CDR3 DNA is TGTGCCAGAAGCTTGCTGAGGGGGCGCTGGACAGATACGCAGTATTTT.

CDR3 in amino acids: CASSWGTGYEQYF. The CDR3, as DNA: TGTGCCAGCAGTTGGGGGACAGGGTACGAGCAGTACTTC. The rearrangement links TRBV27 to TRBJ2-7, with 9 nucleotides matching TRBD1. This CDR3 comprises 13 residues. Germline trimming cut 4 bases from V and 4 bases from J; bases unmatched to any gene: 2. In germline, CDR1 is MNHEY, CDR2 SMNVEV (reference sequence).